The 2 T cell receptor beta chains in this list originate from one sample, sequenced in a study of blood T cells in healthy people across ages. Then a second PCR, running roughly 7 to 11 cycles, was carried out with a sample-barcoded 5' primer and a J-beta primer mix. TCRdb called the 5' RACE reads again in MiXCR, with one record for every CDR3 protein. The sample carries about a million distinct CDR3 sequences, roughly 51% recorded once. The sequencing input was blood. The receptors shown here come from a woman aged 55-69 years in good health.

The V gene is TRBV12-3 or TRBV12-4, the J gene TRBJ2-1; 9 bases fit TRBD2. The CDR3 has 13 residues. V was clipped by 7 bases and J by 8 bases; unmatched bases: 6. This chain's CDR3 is CASTRAGGYEQFF. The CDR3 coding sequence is TGTGCCAGCACCAGAGCGGGAGGTTATGAGCAGTTCTTC.

CDR3 amino acids: CAWSVRRLNTEAFF. The CDR3 DNA reads TGTGCCTGGAGTGTACGCAGATTGAACACTGAAGCTTTCTTT. The chain joins TRBV30 to TRBJ1-1, with D unresolved. The V and J ends lost 0 bases and 0 bases respectively, with 8 bases between them. The V gene's germline CDR1 is GTSNPN and CDR2 SVGIG (reference sequence). CDR3 size: 14 residues. Combining the CDR3 with reference TRBV30 and TRBJ1-1 gives the whole variable domain SQTIHQWPATLVQPVGSPLSLECTVEGTSNPNLYWYRQAAGRGLQLLFYSVGIGQISSEVPQNLSASRPQDRQFILSSKKLLLSDSGFYLCAWSVRRLNTEAFFGQGTRLTVV.